The next 9 T cell receptor beta chains were all read from a single sample in a study of blood T cell repertoires in COVID-19. Sequenced by immunoSEQ multiplex PCR; TCRdb stores in-frame clones only, minus some. The sample lists 60,000 to 85,000 clones, about four fifths occurring once. The sequenced material came from peripheral blood. The receptor set was obtained from a man between 65 and 85 years old who had recovered from COVID-19.

The rearrangement joins TRBV15 to TRBJ2-3; TRBD2 matches 7 bases. This CDR3 contains 16 residues. V lost 0 bases, J lost 5 bases, and 8 bases stayed unmatched. Germline CDR1 LNHNV, CDR2 YYDKDF (reference sequence). CDR3 nucleotide sequence: TGTGCCACCAGCAGAGATGGGGCGGGAGTGAGAGATACGCAGTATTTT. Its protein is CATSRDGAGVRDTQYF.

The chain couples TRBV3-1 (or the pseudogene TRBV3-2) to TRBJ1-5; 7 bases agree with TRBD1. Germline loops: CDR1 LGHDT, CDR2 YNNKEL (reference sequence). This CDR3 has 16 residues. V shed 3 bases, J shed 0 bases, and the junction held 5 bases outside the gene matches. The CDR3 region is CASSHSGGNSNQPQHF. CDR3 bases: TGTGCCAGCAGCCATTCAGGGGGAAATAGCAATCAGCCCCAGCATTTT.

The chain couples TRBV3-1 (or the pseudogene TRBV3-2) to TRBJ2-2, with D perhaps matching TRBD2 (6 bases). Germline V lookup: CDR1 LGHDT, CDR2 YNNKEL (reference sequence). The CDR3 consists of 17 residues. Trimming shortened V by 4 bases and J by 4 bases, and 19 bases separated the two germline ends. The CDR3 bases are TGTGCCAGCAGCCGTTCCCTAGCGATCGGTCGCACCGGGGAGCTGTTTTTT. This sequence encodes CASSRSLAIGRTGELFF.

The V and J genes are TRBV7-2 and TRBJ2-2; 9 nucleotides line up with TRBD1. This CDR3 region has 15 residues. The trim removed 6 bases at V and 3 bases at J, leaving 5 bases unmatched. Germline V gene data show CDR1 as SGHTA and CDR2 as FQGNSA. CDR3 coding DNA: TGTGCCAGCAGTGCGGGACAGGGATACACCGGGGAGCTGTTTTTT. Amino acids: CASSAGQGYTGELFF.

The J gene is TRBJ2-7, the V gene TRBV6-5; TRBD1 matches 8 bases. The CDR3 contains 15 residues. Germline V CDR1 and CDR2: MNHEY, SVGAGI. Trimming cost V 2 bases and J 5 bases; bases outside gene matches: 8. The CDR3 coding sequence is TGTGCCAGCAGTTACAGATGGACAGGGTACCACGAGCAGTACTTC. Translation: CASSYRWTGYHEQYF.

The rearrangement joins TRBV3-1 (or the pseudogene TRBV3-2) to TRBJ2-3, with 9 bases matching TRBD2. This CDR3 contains 15 residues. Germline V gives CDR1 LGHDT, CDR2 YNNKEL (reference sequence). The ends lost 4 bases at V and 7 bases at J; junction bases unmatched: 9. CDR3 DNA sequence: TGTGCCAGCAGCCGAGCGGGGGGACGGGTGAATACGCAGTATTTT. Protein sequence: CASSRAGGRVNTQYF.

V and J are TRBV4-1 and TRBJ2-2; the D is unclear. Trimming removed 0 bases at V and 7 bases at J, with 15 bases between. This CDR3 is 16 amino acids long. Germline CDR1 reads MGHRA; CDR2 reads YSYEKL. The CDR3 bases are TGCGCCAGCAGCCAAGATCAACGGGTATATCACGGGGAGCTGTTTTTT. It yields the protein CASSQDQRVYHGELFF.

This sequence joins TRBV6-2 or TRBV6-3 and TRBJ1-5, with a tentative D call TRBD1 (5 bases). The CDR3 sequence is 14 residues long. Germline CDR1 reads MNHEY; CDR2 reads SVGEGT. V gave up 2 bases and J gave up 7 bases, with 12 bases separating them. The CDR3: CASSYGGDGQPQHF. The CDR3 region has the DNA TGTGCCAGCAGTTACGGCGGGGACGGACAGCCCCAGCATTTT.

The sample holds one count of this clone. The gene calls are TRBV15 and TRBJ2-4; D is undetermined. This CDR3 is built from 13 residues. V lost 1 base and J lost 5, with 6 bases in between. The germline CDR1 and CDR2 sequences are LNHNV and YYDKDF (reference sequence). CDR3 sequence: CATSRVRQNIQYF. CDR3 nucleotides: TGTGCCACCAGCAGAGTCAGGCAAAACATTCAGTACTTC. The full variable domain, completed using reference TRBV15 and TRBJ2-4, is DAMVIQNPRYQVTQFGKPVTLSCSQTLNHNVMYWYQQKSSQAPKLLFHYYDKDFNNEADTPDNFQSRRPNTSFCFLDIRSPGLGDTAMYLCATSRVRQNIQYFGAGTRLSVL.